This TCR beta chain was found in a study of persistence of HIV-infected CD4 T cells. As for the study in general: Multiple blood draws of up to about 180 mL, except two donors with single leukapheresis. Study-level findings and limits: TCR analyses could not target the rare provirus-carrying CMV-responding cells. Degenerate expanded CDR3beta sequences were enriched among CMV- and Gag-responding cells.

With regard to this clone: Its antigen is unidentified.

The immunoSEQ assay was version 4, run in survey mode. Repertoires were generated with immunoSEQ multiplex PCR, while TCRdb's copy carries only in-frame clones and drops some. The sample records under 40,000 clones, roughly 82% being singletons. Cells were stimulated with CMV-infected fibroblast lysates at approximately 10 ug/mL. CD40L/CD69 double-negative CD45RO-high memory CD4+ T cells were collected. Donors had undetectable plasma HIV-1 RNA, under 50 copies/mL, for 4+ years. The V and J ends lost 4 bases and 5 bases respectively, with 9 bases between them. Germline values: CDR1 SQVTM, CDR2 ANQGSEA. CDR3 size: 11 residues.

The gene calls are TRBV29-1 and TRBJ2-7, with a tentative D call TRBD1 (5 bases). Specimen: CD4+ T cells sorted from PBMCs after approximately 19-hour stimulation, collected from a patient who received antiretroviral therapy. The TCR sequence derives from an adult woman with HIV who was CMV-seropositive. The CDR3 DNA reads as TGCAGCGTTGCGACAGAACACGAGCAGTACTTC. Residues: CSVATEHEQYF.